A selection of T cell receptor beta chains follows, all from one sample in a study of shared clonotypes between healthy human individuals. Data came from immunoSEQ multiplex PCR; TCRdb stores just in-frame clones and leaves some out. The sample has roughly 640,000 clones, approximately 79% seen once; the top ten hold over 1.5%. What was sequenced was memory CD4+ T cells sorted from blood. These receptors were collected from a woman in her 30s in good health. CDR3s include the opening cysteine and the closing phenylalanine or tryptophan.

CASTTSGMGTGELFF	TRBV19
CASSLDRGMNTEAFF	TRBV5-6
CASSPQNSGNTIYF	TRBV7-3
CASKPGTGGIVTEAFF	TRBV2
CASNFYRVSNQPQHF	TRBV28
CAISDEVGGQYF	TRBV10-3
CASTTSGRGDTQYF	TRBV6-5
CASSEQGGLYGNTIYF	TRBV2
CASRWGTGELFF	TRBV19
CASGGTSGRGNEQFF	TRBV2
CASSPAQGNHNEQFF	TRBV18
CASRGLAGGDLEQYF	TRBV27
CASSLGWKSYEQYF	TRBV7-2
CATLRLAGGGEQFF	TRBV6-5
CSVETQGAYGYTF	TRBV29-1
CASRQGGTEAFF	TRBV6-6
CASSSGPPYEQYF	TRBV5-1